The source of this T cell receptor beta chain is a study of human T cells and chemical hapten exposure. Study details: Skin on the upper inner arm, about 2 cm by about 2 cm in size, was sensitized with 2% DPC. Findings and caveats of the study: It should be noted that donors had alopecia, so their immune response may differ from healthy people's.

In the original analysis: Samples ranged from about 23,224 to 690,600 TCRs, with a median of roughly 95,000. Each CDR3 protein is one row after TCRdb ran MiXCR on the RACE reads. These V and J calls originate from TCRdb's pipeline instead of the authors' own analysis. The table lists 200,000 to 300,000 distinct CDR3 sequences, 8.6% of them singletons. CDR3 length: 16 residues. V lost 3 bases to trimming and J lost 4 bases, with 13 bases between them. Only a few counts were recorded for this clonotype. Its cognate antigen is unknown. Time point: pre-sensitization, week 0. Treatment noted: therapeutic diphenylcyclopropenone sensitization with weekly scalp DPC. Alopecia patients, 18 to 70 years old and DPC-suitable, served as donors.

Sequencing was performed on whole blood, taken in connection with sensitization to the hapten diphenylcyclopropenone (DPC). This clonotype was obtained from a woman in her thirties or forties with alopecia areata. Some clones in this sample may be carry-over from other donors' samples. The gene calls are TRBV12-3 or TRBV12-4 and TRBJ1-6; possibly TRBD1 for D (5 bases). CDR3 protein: CASSLRRQGYNSPLHF. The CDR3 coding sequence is TGTGCCAGCAGTTTGCGTCGGCAGGGATATAATTCACCCCTCCACTTT.